This T cell receptor (beta chain) was sequenced during a study of T cell responses to AZD1222 COVID-19 vaccine. Study conclusions and caveats: The CD4 TCRs associated with vaccination extended across spike and predominated at 160-218 and 743-854. Vaccination with two AZD1222 doses was followed by a rise in Spike-specific TCR breadth and depth. In the spike-specific TCR repertoire, nearly half reportedly target unmutated variant regions.

The count of this clone is one. No antigen is known for it. The data were produced by immunoSEQ multiplex PCR, yet TCRdb's version contains in-frame clones alone and is incomplete. The data hold 100,000 to 120,000 clones, with roughly 90% observed a single time. The sequence came from an adult in good health. This sample comprised peripheral blood, obtained on day 0 of AZD1222 vaccination.

The CDR3 sequence: CASSRSGTNYNEQFF. The CDR3 coding sequence is TGTGCCAGCAGCCGGAGCGGGACGAACTACAATGAGCAGTTCTTC. V usage is TRBV11-2 and J usage is TRBJ2-1; 7 positions match TRBD2. The CDR3 covers 15 residues. V shed 5 bases, J shed 3 bases, and the junction held 7 bases outside the gene matches. CDR1 and CDR2 from the germline V gene are SGHAT and FQNNGV.